This T cell receptor beta chain was obtained from a study of regulatory T cells in long-lasting Graves disease. The wider study: Persistent Graves' disease required over 5 years of antithyroid drugs and positive TSH receptor antibodies.

TCR beta libraries were built with iRepertoire HTBI primers and Arm-PCR of CDR3 regions. MiXCR, applied by TCRdb to the multiplex PCR reads, yields one record per CDR3 protein. Here the sample spans a few hundred thousand distinct CDR3 sequences, roughly a quarter being singletons. The table lists this clonotype with a few counts. V lost 0 bases to trimming and J lost 4 bases; unmatched junction nucleotides: 8. CDR1 and CDR2 from the germline V gene are MNHEY and SVGAGI. The CDR3 runs to 17 residues. Stated time point: persistent/refractory GD, antithyroid drugs over 5 years with positive TRAb. The TCR library was prepared using RNA isolated from PBMCs. An endocrinology department in Xi'an, China, supplied the patients.

The chain joins TRBV6-5 to TRBJ1-5, with TRBD1 matching over 8 bases. This TCR derives from a female donor with Graves disease. The sample consisted of peripheral blood mononuclear cells (PBMCs), taken when the disease was refractory, from a patient treated with antithyroid drugs. The CDR3 is CASSYSFAGQGNQPQHF. The CDR3, as DNA: TGTGCCAGCAGTTACTCTTTCGCCGGACAGGGAAATCAGCCCCAGCATTTT.